A single sample gave rise to the 18 T cell receptor beta chains below, sequenced in a study of cytomegalovirus exposure and HLA in healthy donors. PCR employed 60 Vbeta and 13 Jbeta primers. Method: immunoSEQ multiplex PCR; TCRdb's copy keeps in-frame clones and lacks some. This repertoire shows about 190,000 clones, roughly 80% found once; its top ten account for approximately 2.2%. The sequencing sample was made of PBMCs. The source is a male donor in good health and CMV-seronegative.

V and J are TRBV9 and TRBJ1-2; 7 positions match TRBD1. Germline loops: CDR1 SGDLS, CDR2 YYNGEE. The CDR3 is made up of 15 amino acids. V trimming: 4 bases; J trimming: 3 bases; junction bases outside the gene matches: 9. The CDR3 loop is CASSSQGPRDYGYTF. In nucleotides, the CDR3 is TGTGCCAGCAGCTCACAGGGGCCCAGGGACTATGGCTACACCTTC.

The rearrangement links TRBV5-1 to TRBJ1-5, with unresolved D. The CDR3 contains 15 residues. Trimming cost V 0 bases and J 4 bases, with 11 bases left between them. Germline V lookup: CDR1 SGHRS, CDR2 YFSETQ. CDR3 protein: CASSLGLDGNQPQHF. The CDR3 DNA reads TGCGCCAGCAGCTTGGGACTTGATGGGAATCAGCCCCAGCATTTT.

This clone was seen just once. The gene calls are TRBV15 and TRBJ2-1, with a weak D call TRBD2 (6 bases). The CDR3 covers 13 residues. Germline lookup yields CDR1 LNHNV and CDR2 YYDKDF (reference sequence). V was pared by 8 bases and J by 6 bases, with 14 bases between. The CDR3 loop reads CATSLGGANEQFF. In nucleotides, the CDR3 is TGTGCCACCTCTCTCGGGGGAGCCAATGAGCAGTTCTTC. Complete variable domain (other parts from reference TRBV15 and TRBJ2-1): DAMVIQNPRYQVTQFGKPVTLSCSQTLNHNVMYWYQQKSSQAPKLLFHYYDKDFNNEADTPDNFQSRRPNTSFCFLDIRSPGLGDTAMYLCATSLGGANEQFFGPGTRLTVL.

This chain uses TRBV6-1 with TRBJ2-3; 12 bases align to TRBD1. With 6 bases clipped from V and 2 bases from J, the junction kept 3 bases outside the gene matches. The germline V gene has CDR1 MNHNS and CDR2 SASEGT. This CDR3 spans 15 amino acids. The CDR3 region is CASRGQGANTDTQYF. CDR3 sequence (DNA): TGTGCCAGCAGGGGACAGGGGGCGAACACAGATACGCAGTATTTT.

This clone was counted a few times. The rearrangement uses TRBV6-1 and TRBJ2-1; 9 nucleotides line up with TRBD2. Trimming removed 4 bases from V and 3 bases from J; junction bases left unmatched: 4. CDR3 length: 15 amino acids. The germline CDR1 and CDR2 sequences are MNHNS and SASEGT. CDR3 protein: CASSGNSGGYNEQFF. The CDR3 DNA sequence: TGTGCCAGCAGTGGTAATAGCGGGGGCTACAATGAGCAGTTCTTC.

The chain combines TRBV6-1 with TRBJ2-7; weak D call: TRBD1 (7 bases). The germline V gene encodes CDR1 MNHNS and CDR2 SASEGT. The CDR3 covers 16 residues. V was pared by 3 bases and J by 0 bases, with 15 bases between. This chain's CDR3 is CASSEGQGGSSYEQYF. Here the CDR3 DNA reads TGTGCCAGCAGTGAGGGTCAGGGGGGTAGCTCCTACGAGCAGTACTTC.

The rearrangement links TRBV4-3 to TRBJ1-1; weak D call: TRBD1 (6 bases). V lost 4 bases and J 3 bases, leaving 15 bases between the germline ends. There are 15 residues in the CDR3. Germline CDR1 and CDR2: LGHNA and YSLEER. CDR3 coding DNA: TGCGCCAGCAGCCTCGCTGGACAGACCGACACTGAAGCTTTCTTT. This translates into CASSLAGQTDTEAFF.

This chain uses TRBV6-5 with TRBJ2-5; a possible D gene is TRBD1 (6 bases). The length of the CDR3 is 13 residues. The V end was cut by 5 bases, the J end by 5 bases, with 12 bases between. Germline V gene data show CDR1 as MNHEY and CDR2 as SVGAGI. DNA for the CDR3: TGTGCCAGCAGTCCCGGGACAAGGGAGACCCAGTACTTC. Amino acids: CASSPGTRETQYF.

This chain links TRBV28 with TRBJ2-3; 7 bases are a match to TRBD2. V shed 3 bases, J shed 1 base, and the junction held 7 bases outside the gene matches. Germline CDR1 is MDHEN and CDR2 is SYDVKM. CDR3 length equals 16 residues. The CDR3 loop is CASSFGATSGTDTQYF. In nucleotides, the CDR3 is TGTGCCAGCAGTTTCGGAGCAACTAGCGGCACAGATACGCAGTATTTT.

The V gene is TRBV7-3, the J gene TRBJ2-1; 10 positions match TRBD2. V lost 1 base and J lost 9; bases outside the gene matches: 9. This CDR3 contains 16 residues. Germline values: CDR1 SGHTA, CDR2 FQGTGA. CDR3 sequence (DNA): TGTGCCAGCAGCTTAAAGGGCCTAGCGGGAGATACTGAGCAGTTCTTC. Amino acids: CASSLKGLAGDTEQFF.

This chain joins TRBV28 and TRBJ2-2; D is possibly TRBD2 (5 bases). The V gene's germline CDR1 is MDHEN and CDR2 SYDVKM. This CDR3 has 14 residues. The V gene lost 2 bases and the J gene lost 3 bases, with 7 bases spanning the gap. CDR3 in amino acids: CASSLLDYTGELFF. The CDR3 bases are TGTGCCAGCAGTTTACTGGACTACACCGGGGAGCTGTTTTTT.

The J gene is TRBJ2-1, the V gene TRBV18; 8 positions agree with TRBD2. Germline assignment: CDR1 KGHSH and CDR2 LQKENI. V was pared by 3 bases and J by 2 bases, with 0 bases of the junction left unmatched. CDR3 length: 14 amino acids. The CDR3 nucleotides are TGTGCCAGCTCACCTAGCGGGGCCTACAATGAGCAGTTCTTC. Encoded protein: CASSPSGAYNEQFF.

The sample holds a few counts of this clone. J is TRBJ2-7 and V is TRBV6-6, with D possibly matching TRBD2 (5 bases). This CDR3 is 13 amino acids long. CDR1 is MNHNY and CDR2 is SVGAGI in the germline V gene (reference sequence). The V end was cut by 2 bases, the J end by 2 bases, with 7 bases between. The CDR3 here is CASSYLGAYEQYF. The CDR3 DNA follows: TGTGCCAGCAGTTACCTCGGGGCCTACGAGCAGTACTTC.

The chain employs TRBV10-3 and TRBJ2-1; weak D call: TRBD1 (5 bases). The CDR3 extends over 12 amino acids. Germline CDR1 reads ENHRY; CDR2 reads SYGVKD. The ends were cut back, 3 bases at V and 7 bases at J, with 7 bases in the middle. The CDR3 DNA reads as TGTGCCATCAGTGACAGGGCAAATGAGCAGTTCTTC. Amino acid sequence: CAISDRANEQFF.

This chain joins TRBV29-1 and TRBJ2-7; a weak D match, TRBD2 (6 bases). CDR3 length: 14 amino acids. Germline CDR1 and CDR2: SQVTM and ANQGSEA. With 4 bases removed from V and 6 bases from J, the gap between germline ends came to 19 bases. Here the CDR3 reads CSVVVGTLGREQYF. CDR3 DNA sequence: TGCAGCGTTGTTGTCGGGACTCTGGGGCGCGAGCAGTACTTC.

The sample holds a few counts of this clone. The rearrangement joins TRBV9 to TRBJ2-1; D is perhaps TRBD2 (5 bases). This CDR3 has 17 residues. V lost 0 bases and J lost 2, with 15 bases in between. Germline loops: CDR1 SGDLS, CDR2 YYNGEE. The CDR3 protein is CASSVATLGGPYNEQFF. CDR3 in DNA: TGTGCCAGCAGCGTAGCTACCCTGGGCGGGCCCTACAATGAGCAGTTCTTC.

About this clone itself: The conserved phenylalanine or tryptophan normally closing the CDR3 is absent here, so this likely arose from a read error. The V and J genes are TRBV20-1 and TRBJ1-1, with D unresolved. The germline gives CDR1 DFQATT, CDR2 SNEGSKA (reference sequence). This CDR3 spans 11 amino acids. Trimming cost V 6 bases and J 5 bases, with 10 bases left between them. CDR3: CSAPVVTEAFL. CDR3 DNA sequence: TGCAGTGCCCCGGTTGTGACTGAAGCTTTCCTT.

This clone was counted a few times. The gene calls are TRBV19 and TRBJ1-3; D may be TRBD1 (6 bases). Trimming cost V 3 bases and J 0 bases, with 9 bases left between them. CDR1 and CDR2 from the germline V gene are LNHDA and SQIVND (reference sequence). The CDR3 is made up of 15 amino acids. CDR3 region: CASSIEGDSGNTIYF. CDR3 DNA sequence: TGTGCCAGTAGTATTGAGGGGGACTCTGGAAACACCATATATTTT.